These 17 T cell receptor beta chains came from one sample sequenced in a study of regulatory T cells in long-lasting Graves disease. The time point here: persistent/refractory GD, antithyroid drugs over 5 years with positive TRAb. PBMC RNA served as the TCR library source. Construction of the TCR beta libraries employed iRepertoire HTBI primers in conjunction with Arm-PCR of CDR3 regions. One entry per CDR3 protein results from TCRdb running MiXCR on the multiplex PCR reads. The sample contains about 460,000 distinct CDR3 sequences, 22% of which appear only once. Sequences were derived from peripheral blood mononuclear cells (PBMCs), sampled when the disease was refractory, from a patient treated with antithyroid drugs. The receptors shown here come from a female donor with Graves disease.

This clonotype was counted ten times or more. This chain uses TRBV20-1 with TRBJ2-7, with 11 positions matching TRBD2. The length of the CDR3 is 15 residues. With V trimmed by 5 bases and J by 12 bases, 18 bases remained unmatched. Germline loops: CDR1 DFQATT, CDR2 SNEGSKA (reference sequence). The chain's CDR3 is CSALFGLAGGPLRYF. CDR3 bases: TGCAGTGCTCTGTTTGGTCTAGCGGGGGGCCCTCTGCGGTACTTC.

This chain joins TRBV12-3 or TRBV12-4 and TRBJ2-1; possible D gene TRBD1, 6 bases. This CDR3 comprises 13 residues. V gave up 6 bases and J gave up 9 bases, with 15 bases separating them. The CDR3 loop is CASSPQGSGEQFF. For the CDR3, the DNA is TGTGCCAGCAGCCCACAGGGCTCGGGTGAGCAGTTCTTC.

Comments on this clonotype: This sequence may be a read error, since a much larger clone differs from it by one base. This chain links TRBV12-3 or TRBV12-4 with TRBJ2-2; 10 nucleotides align to TRBD1. CDR3 length: 16 amino acids. CDR3 region: CTSSLSGTGDTGELFF. The DNA for the CDR3 is TGTACCAGCAGTTTATCCGGGACAGGGGACACCGGGGAGCTGTTTTTT.

This chain joins TRBV20-1 and TRBJ1-5; 8 positions agree with TRBD1. CDR3 length equals 12 residues. Germline V gives CDR1 DFQATT, CDR2 SNEGSKA (reference sequence). V shed 6 bases, J shed 6 bases, and the junction held 4 bases outside the gene matches. The CDR3 sequence: CSATGGGQPQHF. For the CDR3, the DNA is TGCAGTGCAACAGGGGGAGGTCAGCCCCAGCATTTT.

A remark on this clonotype: A much more abundant neighbour one base away suggests this may be a read error. This likely comes from a read error, as the CDR3 has no conserved phenylalanine or tryptophan at its end. The rearrangement links TRBV6-1 to TRBJ1-2; the D is unclear. Germline V gene sequence: CDR1 MNHNS, CDR2 SASEGT. The CDR3 runs to 15 residues. V was pared by 7 bases and J by 0 bases, with 15 bases between. The DNA of the CDR3 is TGTGCCAGCACGTCCTGGGCGAACTCTAACTATGGCTACACCTGC. Amino acid sequence: CASTSWANSNYGYTC.

This clonotype was seen many times. The V gene is TRBV2, the J gene TRBJ2-7, with D uncertain. Germline V lookup: CDR1 SNHLY, CDR2 FYNNEI. Trimming took off 2 bases at V and 3 bases at J, with 11 bases between the two ends. The CDR3 is made up of 14 amino acids. CDR3 DNA sequence: TGTGCCAGCAGTGAAACCTACGAGCTCTACGAGCAGTACTTC. It translates to CASSETYELYEQYF.

This clonotype has a count of ten or more. The V gene is TRBV2, the J gene TRBJ1-1; D gene unclear. The germline V gene has CDR1 SNHLY and CDR2 FYNNEI. V was trimmed by 9 bases and J by 2 bases, leaving 22 bases between them. This CDR3 region has 16 residues. The CDR3 DNA reads as TGTGCCAGTAAGTTAAAGACACTCGGAGGCAACACTGAAGCTTTCTTT. Translation: CASKLKTLGGNTEAFF.

This clonotype was seen a handful of times. V is TRBV9 and J is TRBJ2-7; 8 bases align to TRBD1. Germline assignment: CDR1 SGDLS and CDR2 YYNGEE. The CDR3 runs to 14 residues. Losses at the gene ends were 3 bases for V and 4 bases for J; bases not matched to a gene: 6. The CDR3 is CASSAAGTGYEQYF. The CDR3 coding sequence is TGTGCCAGCAGCGCCGCCGGGACAGGATACGAGCAGTACTTC.

Here the CDR3 DNA reads TGCGCCAGCGGAACAGGGGGCGCATTCTTAAACACTGAAGCTTTCTTT. Translation gives CASGTGGAFLNTEAFF. The genes are TRBV5-1 and TRBJ1-1, with 9 positions matching TRBD1. Germline values: CDR1 SGHRS, CDR2 YFSETQ. The trim removed 7 bases at V and 2 bases at J, leaving 12 bases unmatched. The length of the CDR3 is 16 residues.

This chain links TRBV20-1 with TRBJ1-2; 8 nucleotides agree with TRBD1. Germline V gene sequence: CDR1 DFQATT, CDR2 SNEGSKA (reference sequence). CDR3 length equals 15 residues. V lost 4 bases to trimming and J lost 4 bases; unmatched junction nucleotides: 11. CDR3 DNA: TGCAGTGCTATGCCTTTGGACAGGGACATCTATGGCTACACCTTC. Residues: CSAMPLDRDIYGYTF.

This clonotype showed up many times. The chain joins TRBV20-1 to TRBJ2-5; possible D gene TRBD1, 6 bases. The CDR3 is made up of 12 amino acids. V was shortened by 8 bases and J by 2 bases, with 12 bases between the two germline ends. Germline CDR1 DFQATT, CDR2 SNEGSKA (reference sequence). The DNA of the CDR3 is TGCAGTACAAGGACAGCGCAAGAGACCCAGTACTTC. Protein product: CSTRTAQETQYF.

The table lists this clonotype with a few counts. V gene TRBV6-4 combines with J gene TRBJ2-5; 11 bases are a match to TRBD2. CDR1 is MRHNA, CDR2 SNTAGT, per germline. The J segment lost 1 base and the V segment lost 5 bases, leaving 6 bases of the junction unmatched. CDR3 length: 16 residues. Here the CDR3 DNA reads TGTGCCAGCAGTCCCCTAGCGGGAGGTCTCCAAGAGACCCAGTACTTC. Its protein is CASSPLAGGLQETQYF.

This clonotype has ten or more counts. The V call is TRBV28, the J call TRBJ1-1; D is ambiguous. CDR1 MDHEN and CDR2 SYDVKM come from the germline V gene. There are 14 residues in the CDR3. The V end was cut by 5 bases, the J end by 1 base, with 11 bases between. CDR3 in amino acids: CASSPYGENTEAFF. CDR3 DNA sequence: TGTGCCAGCAGTCCTTATGGAGAGAACACTGAAGCTTTCTTT.

This chain connects TRBV2 to TRBJ2-7, with 8 bases matching TRBD2. This CDR3 has 12 amino acids. CDR1 SNHLY and CDR2 FYNNEI come from the germline V gene. The junction had 7 bases not matched to a gene; V was cut back by 10 bases and J by 5 bases. The CDR3 bases are TGTGCCATCGGACTAGCTGCCAACGAGCAGTACTTC. This gives the protein CAIGLAANEQYF.

The table lists this clonotype with a few counts. This chain joins TRBV6-1 and TRBJ1-5; D is possibly TRBD1 (6 bases). Germline V gives CDR1 MNHNS, CDR2 SASEGT. The CDR3 extends over 13 amino acids. Trimming pared 8 bases from V and 6 bases from J, leaving 14 bases between. CDR3 in amino acids: CASYRGRGQPQHF. The CDR3, as DNA: TGTGCCAGCTATCGGGGGCGCGGTCAGCCCCAGCATTTT.

This clonotype has a single count. The V call is TRBV30, the J call TRBJ1-1; 7 nucleotides align to TRBD1. The V and J ends lost 5 bases and 0 bases, in that order; junction bases with no gene match: 3. Per germline, CDR1 GTSNPN and CDR2 SVGIG (reference sequence). CDR3 length: 13 residues. CDR3 region: CAWVTGLNTEAFF. CDR3 nucleotides: TGTGCCTGGGTGACAGGGTTGAACACTGAAGCTTTCTTT.

The CDR3 here is CATSDFQTGLPQHF. The CDR3 nucleotides are TGTGCCACCAGTGATTTTCAAACAGGGCTACCCCAGCATTTT. This chain uses TRBV24-1 with TRBJ1-5; the D gene is possibly TRBD1 (6 bases). Germline CDR1 KGHDR, CDR2 SFDVKD. This CDR3 is built from 14 residues. Deletions cut 1 base from V and 10 bases from J, with 13 bases between.